This is a list of T cell receptor beta chains from one sample in a study of identical twins. Using its own MiXCR run on the 5' RACE reads, TCRdb lists one record per CDR3 protein. The repertoire holds a few hundred thousand distinct CDR3 sequences, approximately 24% seen once, with 2.9% in the top ten. These records were also assigned to another study, of T cells expressing NK-cell markers.

Sequencing used CD4+ T cells sorted from blood. The receptors come from a young woman in good health. CDR3s include the opening cysteine and the closing phenylalanine or tryptophan. Fields, in order: J gene, V gene, clone size, D gene, CDR3 DNA, CDR3 protein. The D gene is left open where the match is weak. Some rows mark clone size as missing; the rest say once, few, many or name a class of expanded clone.

J: TRBJ2-1
V: TRBV21-1
size: .
D: .
DNA: TGTGCCGGGGGCCTTGACAGAATCGCTCTTTACAATGAGCAGTTCTTC
CDR3: CAGGLDRIALYNEQFF

J: TRBJ2-7
V: TRBV9
size: .
D: TRBD2
DNA: TGTGCCAGCAGCCCGGGGAGCGGGGGGGCGTACGAGCAGTACTTC
CDR3: CASSPGSGGAYEQYF

J: TRBJ2-3
V: TRBV15
size: few
D: .
DNA: TGTGCCACCAGCAGAGGCAAGTTTCGAGGAATCACAGATACGCAGTATTTT
CDR3: CATSRGKFRGITDTQYF

J: TRBJ1-2
V: TRBV5-5
size: .
D: .
DNA: TGTGCCAGCAGGCAGGACGGTTACTATGGCTACACCTTC
CDR3: CASRQDGYYGYTF

J: TRBJ2-3
V: TRBV7-9
size: .
D: .
DNA: TGTGCCAGCAGCTCTATAGGGGGCACAGATACGCAGTATTTT
CDR3: CASSSIGGTDTQYF

J: TRBJ2-5
V: TRBV29-1
size: .
D: .
DNA: TGCAGCGTTGCAAGGTGGGGGGCCGAGACCCAGTACTTC
CDR3: CSVARWGAETQYF

J: TRBJ1-2
V: TRBV20-1
size: few
D: .
DNA: TGCAGTGCTAGTTTACTAGGGGTCGGCTACACCTTC
CDR3: CSASLLGVGYTF

J: TRBJ2-3
V: TRBV29-1
size: few
D: .
DNA: TGCAGCGTCCGCTGGACAGAGCCCACAGATACGCAGTATTTT
CDR3: CSVRWTEPTDTQYF

J: TRBJ1-1
V: TRBV5-1
size: .
D: .
DNA: TGCGCCAGCAGCTTTCAAGGGCTCCCCCAGTTTTTCGCTGAAGCTTTCTTT
CDR3: CASSFQGLPQFFAEAFF

J: TRBJ2-7
V: TRBV19
size: few
D: TRBD2
DNA: TGTGCCAGTAGAGGCTCCAGCGGGGGTGTCTACGAGCAGTACTTC
CDR3: CASRGSSGGVYEQYF

J: TRBJ2-3
V: TRBV5-1
size: few
D: TRBD2
DNA: TGCGCCAGCAGCCCCCCGTGGGTAGCGGGGGTTAGCACAGATACGCAGTATTTT
CDR3: CASSPPWVAGVSTDTQYF

J: TRBJ2-3
V: TRBV9
size: .
D: .
DNA: TGTGCCAGCGGAAAGGGGCCGAATACGCAGTATTTT
CDR3: CASGKGPNTQYF

J: TRBJ2-1
V: TRBV20-1
size: .
D: TRBD2
DNA: TGCAGTGCTGAACTAGCGGGGCTTGGTGAGCAGTTCTTC
CDR3: CSAELAGLGEQFF

J: TRBJ2-1
V: TRBV7-6
size: few
D: .
DNA: TGTGCCAGCAGCGTCCCGCCCCCCATAAATTACAATGAGCAGTTCTTC
CDR3: CASSVPPPINYNEQFF

J: TRBJ2-3
V: TRBV29-1
size: few
D: TRBD2
DNA: TGCAGCGTTGAAAAGCGGGAGACAGATACGCAGTATTTT
CDR3: CSVEKRETDTQYF

J: TRBJ2-5
V: TRBV12-3/TRBV12-4
size: .
D: TRBD1
DNA: TGTGCCAGCTCCAGGACAGGGGGCTGGAAGACCCAGTACTTC
CDR3: CASSRTGGWKTQYF

J: TRBJ2-7
V: TRBV9
size: .
D: .
DNA: TGTGCCAGCAGCGGACAAAGCTCCTACGAGCAGTACTTC
CDR3: CASSGQSSYEQYF

J: TRBJ1-2
V: TRBV12-3/TRBV12-4
size: many
D: .
DNA: TGTGCCAGCAGTTTTACAGGGACTTATGGCTACACCTTC
CDR3: CASSFTGTYGYTF

J: TRBJ2-5
V: TRBV29-1
size: .
D: .
DNA: TGCAGCGTTGAGGGCTTCCAAGAGACCCAGTACTTC
CDR3: CSVEGFQETQYF

J: TRBJ2-1
V: TRBV6-2/TRBV6-3
size: few
D: TRBD1
DNA: TGTGCCAGCAGGGACAGGGGGTACTACAATGAGCAGTTCTTC
CDR3: CASRDRGYYNEQFF

J: TRBJ2-1
V: TRBV3-1
size: .
D: .
DNA: TGTGCCAGCAGCCATAGCACAACAGGGGAGCAGTTCTTC
CDR3: CASSHSTTGEQFF

J: TRBJ2-7
V: TRBV6-2/TRBV6-3
size: few
D: TRBD1
DNA: TGTGCCAGCAAAAGGGGACAGGGGAACGAGCAGTACTTC
CDR3: CASKRGQGNEQYF

J: TRBJ2-7
V: TRBV4-3
size: few
D: .
DNA: TGCGCCAGCAGCCAAGCCAGCGAGCAGTACTTC
CDR3: CASSQASEQYF

J: TRBJ1-1
V: TRBV7-8
size: .
D: .
DNA: TGTGCCAGCAGCTTATTCGTGCGTACTGAAGCTTTCTTT
CDR3: CASSLFVRTEAFF

J: TRBJ1-5
V: TRBV7-2
size: .
D: .
DNA: TGTGCCAGCAGCACGACAGTTAGCAATCAGCCCCAGCATTTT
CDR3: CASSTTVSNQPQHF

J: TRBJ2-3
V: TRBV27
size: .
D: .
DNA: TGTGCCAGCAGTTGGTCTAGGAGGAATACGCAGTATTTT
CDR3: CASSWSRRNTQYF

J: TRBJ2-1
V: TRBV11-2
size: .
D: .
DNA: TGTGCCAGCAGCTTAAACCGGATCCTAGCCTCGTTCTTC
CDR3: CASSLNRILASFF

J: TRBJ1-2
V: TRBV14
size: few
D: TRBD1
DNA: TGTGCCAGCATCTACCAAAACGGGACAGGGAACGATCCGGATGGCTACACCTTC
CDR3: CASIYQNGTGNDPDGYTF

J: TRBJ2-3
V: TRBV20-1
size: .
D: TRBD2
DNA: TGCAGTGCTAAACTAGCGGGCCCCACAGATACGCAGTATTTT
CDR3: CSAKLAGPTDTQYF

J: TRBJ1-1
V: TRBV29-1
size: few
D: TRBD1
DNA: TGCAGCGGGGGACAGGGGGGCTACACTGAAGCTTTCTTT
CDR3: CSGGQGGYTEAFF

J: TRBJ2-5
V: TRBV3-1
size: .
D: .
DNA: TGTGCCAGCACCTCCCTGGGGGAGAGACTCAGGGAGACCCAGTACTTC
CDR3: CASTSLGERLRETQYF

J: TRBJ2-1
V: TRBV9
size: .
D: TRBD2
DNA: TGTGCCAGCAGCGTAGGTCCGGGGGGGGCAGGGACATCCAATGAGCAGTTCTTC
CDR3: CASSVGPGGAGTSNEQFF

J: TRBJ2-5
V: TRBV24-1
size: few
D: .
DNA: TGTGCCACCAGTGATGCGGGGCGAGAGACCCAGTACTTC
CDR3: CATSDAGRETQYF

J: TRBJ1-1
V: TRBV29-1
size: few
D: TRBD1
DNA: TGCAGCGTGGGGGGACAGGGGGCTTATGGTTTCTTT
CDR3: CSVGGQGAYGFF

J: TRBJ2-1
V: TRBV7-9
size: .
D: TRBD1
DNA: TGTGCCAGCAGCGCAGGGGACAGCTCCTACAATGAGCAGTTCTTC
CDR3: CASSAGDSSYNEQFF

J: TRBJ2-2
V: TRBV5-1
size: many
D: .
DNA: TGCGCCAGCAGCTTGGGAGCCGAGGCCGGGGAGCTGTTTTTT
CDR3: CASSLGAEAGELFF

J: TRBJ1-6
V: TRBV27
size: few
D: .
DNA: TGTGCCAGCAGTACTGGGGGCTACCTTAATTCACCCCTCCACTTT
CDR3: CASSTGGYLNSPLHF

J: TRBJ1-2
V: TRBV7-3
size: .
D: TRBD1
DNA: TGTGCCAGCAGCCCCGGATCGGCGACAGGGCAGGGCTATGGCTACACCTTC
CDR3: CASSPGSATGQGYGYTF

J: TRBJ1-1
V: TRBV5-4
size: few
D: .
DNA: TGTGCCAGCAGCTCAAACAGGGTTACTTTCTTT
CDR3: CASSSNRVTFF

J: TRBJ2-1
V: TRBV6-6
size: .
D: .
DNA: TGTGCCACGGCGGGCCCGGGTGGAAATGAGCAGTTCTTC
CDR3: CATAGPGGNEQFF

J: TRBJ2-1
V: TRBV7-2
size: .
D: .
DNA: .
CDR3: CASSVLGANEQFF

J: TRBJ2-1
V: TRBV6-5
size: few
D: TRBD1
DNA: TGTGCCAGCAGTTACTCGCCTCCAGGACAGGGATACAATGAGCAGTTCTTC
CDR3: CASSYSPPGQGYNEQFF

J: TRBJ2-7
V: TRBV7-9
size: .
D: .
DNA: TGTGCCAGCAGGACGCTCGGGGAGACCAACGAGCAGTACTTC
CDR3: CASRTLGETNEQYF

J: TRBJ2-2
V: TRBV12-3/TRBV12-4
size: few
D: .
DNA: TGTGCCAGCAGTTTACCGGGTACCGGGGAGCTGTTTTTT
CDR3: CASSLPGTGELFF

J: TRBJ1-5
V: TRBV20-1
size: .
D: TRBD1
DNA: TGCAGTGCTACCCCAGGGGGCGGCCAGCCCCAGCATTTT
CDR3: CSATPGGGQPQHF

J: TRBJ2-1
V: TRBV6-1
size: .
D: .
DNA: TGTGCCAGCAGCCGGGACTTTCGATTAGAGCAGTTCTTC
CDR3: CASSRDFRLEQFF

J: TRBJ2-1
V: TRBV3-1
size: few
D: .
DNA: TGTGCCAGCAGCAATTATCAGGGGTACAATGAGCAGTTCTTC
CDR3: CASSNYQGYNEQFF

J: TRBJ1-6
V: TRBV2
size: .
D: .
DNA: TGTGCCAGCAGTAAACCGGGACGGACGATGAACACCCTCCACTTT
CDR3: CASSKPGRTMNTLHF

J: TRBJ1-1
V: TRBV2
size: few
D: .
DNA: TGTGCCAGCAGTGTACAGGAGAACACTGAAGCTTTCTTT
CDR3: CASSVQENTEAFF

J: TRBJ1-1
V: TRBV12-3/TRBV12-4
size: .
D: .
DNA: TGTGCCAGCAGTCCTTTCACTCGGGTAAGGGGCACTGAAGCTTTCTTT
CDR3: CASSPFTRVRGTEAFF

J: TRBJ2-1
V: TRBV7-2
size: .
D: .
DNA: TGTGCCAGCAGCTCACAAACGGTTTCCAATGAGCAGTTCTTC
CDR3: CASSSQTVSNEQFF

J: TRBJ2-3
V: TRBV7-9
size: .
D: .
DNA: TGTGCCAGCAGCCGCCAGGGGCGACCTTCTGGCACAGATACGCAGTATTTT
CDR3: CASSRQGRPSGTDTQYF

J: TRBJ1-1
V: TRBV3-1
size: .
D: .
DNA: TGTGCCAGCAGCCCCTACCTTTTGGGGACTAAGACTGAAGCTTTCTTT
CDR3: CASSPYLLGTKTEAFF

J: TRBJ2-1
V: TRBV20-1
size: .
D: TRBD2
DNA: TGCAGTGCTAGAGATCCCCGAGCGGGAGGGCGGAATGAGCAGTTCTTC
CDR3: CSARDPRAGGRNEQFF

J: TRBJ2-7
V: TRBV7-6
size: few
D: .
DNA: TGTGCCAGCAGCTTAGATACAGACGAGCAGTACTTC
CDR3: CASSLDTDEQYF

J: TRBJ2-3
V: TRBV13
size: .
D: .
DNA: TGCGCCAGCAGCCATATTGGGCGGGAAACAGATACGCAGTATTTT
CDR3: CASSHIGRETDTQYF

J: TRBJ2-5
V: TRBV7-2
size: many
D: TRBD1
DNA: TGTGCCAGCAGCTTAGCCTCCGGGACAGAAGAGACCCAGTACTTC
CDR3: CASSLASGTEETQYF

J: TRBJ2-7
V: TRBV6-1
size: few
D: TRBD1
DNA: TGTGCCAGCAGCCCCGGGACAGGGGGCCACGAGCAGTACTTC
CDR3: CASSPGTGGHEQYF

J: TRBJ2-3
V: TRBV19
size: .
D: TRBD2
DNA: TGTGCCAGTAGCGGGAGGTACACAGATACGCAGTATTTT
CDR3: CASSGRYTDTQYF

J: TRBJ2-3
V: TRBV6-1
size: .
D: TRBD1
DNA: TGTGCCAGCAGGCAACCGGGACAGGGTGGCGATACGCAGTATTTT
CDR3: CASRQPGQGGDTQYF